This TCR beta chain appears in the sequencing data of a study of blood T cell repertoires in COVID-19. Study-wide background: The cDNA or gDNA used as material had been derived from T cells, B-cell-depleted T cells, or PBMCs.

Original analysis: Amplifying reference gene primers gave estimates of nucleated cell counts. Generated by immunoSEQ multiplex PCR, the TCRdb table keeps only in-frame clones and is missing some. Clonal size and the V and J genes are those of that table, whereas D and trimming came from the DNA. The data hold about 180,000 clones, with roughly 77% observed a single time. The CDR3 length is 18 residues. Germline assignment: CDR1 MNHEY and CDR2 SMNVEV (reference sequence). V was pared by 5 bases and J by 2 bases, with 14 bases of the junction left unmatched. The sequence was obtained from a man between 65 and 79 years old with active or convalescent COVID-19. Sequencing was done on a sample of peripheral blood. The rearrangement joins TRBV27 to TRBJ2-2; 7 bases are shared with TRBD1. This chain's CDR3 is CASSLDRDPMGNTGELFF. The CDR3 nucleotides read TGTGCCAGCAGTCTCGACAGGGACCCGATGGGTAACACCGGGGAGCTGTTTTTT.